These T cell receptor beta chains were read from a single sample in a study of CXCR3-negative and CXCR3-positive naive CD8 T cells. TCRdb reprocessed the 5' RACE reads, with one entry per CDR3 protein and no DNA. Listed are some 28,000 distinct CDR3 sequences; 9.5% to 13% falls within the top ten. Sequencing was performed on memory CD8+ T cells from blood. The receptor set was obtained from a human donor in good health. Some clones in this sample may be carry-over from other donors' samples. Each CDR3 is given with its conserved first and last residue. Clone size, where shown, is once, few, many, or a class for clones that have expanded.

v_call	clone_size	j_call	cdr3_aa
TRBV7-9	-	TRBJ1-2	CASSSSGDGYTF
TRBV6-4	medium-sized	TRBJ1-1	CASSEVGGENTEAFF
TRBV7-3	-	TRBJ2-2	CASSSPYTGELFF
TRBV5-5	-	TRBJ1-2	CASSLLGENYGYTF
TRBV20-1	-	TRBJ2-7	CSARDGAEQYF
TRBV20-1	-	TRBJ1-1	CPFQGGTEAFF
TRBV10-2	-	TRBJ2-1	CASSEAGTGRSEQFF
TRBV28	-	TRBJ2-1	CASSLTPGSSYNEQFF
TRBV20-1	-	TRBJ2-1	CSAPRGLGHEQFF
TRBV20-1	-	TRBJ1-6	CSARSRPGEVSPLHF
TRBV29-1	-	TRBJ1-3	CSAAGRSSGTTIYF
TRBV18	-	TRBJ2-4	CASSPGGGRGNIQYF
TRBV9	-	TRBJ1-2	CASSPHRGNYGYTF
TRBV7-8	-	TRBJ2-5	CASTQGAGETQYF
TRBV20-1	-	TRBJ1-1	CSARDHDSEAFF
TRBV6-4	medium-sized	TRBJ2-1	CASSEDGTRGMNEQFF
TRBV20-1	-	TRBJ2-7	CSAFSGGTGSYEQYF
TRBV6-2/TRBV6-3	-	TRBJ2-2	CASRPQGAVTGELFF
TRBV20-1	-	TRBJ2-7	CSARVGSSYEQYF
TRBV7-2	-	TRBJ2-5	CASRPGGGQETQYF
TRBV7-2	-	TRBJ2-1	CASSLSSGWQVGYNEQFF
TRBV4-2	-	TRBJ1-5	CASSFSNQPQHF
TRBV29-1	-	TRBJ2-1	CSVNLGVRFYDEQFF
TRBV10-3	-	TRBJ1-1	CAISESFGGYTEAFF
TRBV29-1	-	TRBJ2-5	CSVEGLGQGRRTETQYF
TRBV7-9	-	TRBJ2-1	CASSLALATDNEQFF
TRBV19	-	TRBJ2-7	CASSSGFSSYEQYF
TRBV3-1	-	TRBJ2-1	CASSLERIAAEQFF
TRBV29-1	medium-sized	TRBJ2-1	CSVVSYNEQFF